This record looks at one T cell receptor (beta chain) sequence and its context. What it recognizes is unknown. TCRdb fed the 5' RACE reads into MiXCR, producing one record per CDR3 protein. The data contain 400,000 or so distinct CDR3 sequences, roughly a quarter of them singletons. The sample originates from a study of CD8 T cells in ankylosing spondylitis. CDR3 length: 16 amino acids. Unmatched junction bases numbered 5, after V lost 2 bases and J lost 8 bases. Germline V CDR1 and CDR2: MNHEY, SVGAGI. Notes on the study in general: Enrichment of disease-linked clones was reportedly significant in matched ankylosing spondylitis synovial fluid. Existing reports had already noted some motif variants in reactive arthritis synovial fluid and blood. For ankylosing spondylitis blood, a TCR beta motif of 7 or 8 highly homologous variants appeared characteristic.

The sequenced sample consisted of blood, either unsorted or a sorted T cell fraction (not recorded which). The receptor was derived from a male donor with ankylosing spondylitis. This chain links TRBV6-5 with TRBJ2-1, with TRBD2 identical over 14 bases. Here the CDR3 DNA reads TGTGCCAGCAGTTACCAGGGACTAGCGGGAGTGGATGAGCAGTTCTTC. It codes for CASSYQGLAGVDEQFF.